This T cell receptor beta chain came from a study of CXCR3-negative and CXCR3-positive naive CD8 T cells. Background on the study: Every library held about 1.5 +/- 0.3 million TRB reads, and the total came to around 140 million.

CDR1 and CDR2 (germline): LGHNA, YSLEER. There are 16 residues in the CDR3. Study-wide findings and caveats: Naive subsets were similarly diverse, while memory CD8+ repertoires were much less diverse. The level of CXCR3 expression partially decreased after cryopreservation; the majority of assays used fresh PBMCs.

The study made its TRB cDNA libraries by 5' RACE, adding UMI labels. TCRdb reanalyzed the 5' RACE reads and collapses them to one entry per CDR3 protein, without DNA. The sample includes approximately 45,000 distinct CDR3 sequences. Details on this clonotype: Its antigen is unknown.

The rearrangement links TRBV4-3 to TRBJ2-6; there is no DNA to check the TCRdb D call of TRBD2. The source is a human donor in good health. Some clones in this sample may be carry-over from other donors' samples. The specimen was memory CD8+ T cells from blood. The CDR3 spells CASRQEPSSGANVLTF.